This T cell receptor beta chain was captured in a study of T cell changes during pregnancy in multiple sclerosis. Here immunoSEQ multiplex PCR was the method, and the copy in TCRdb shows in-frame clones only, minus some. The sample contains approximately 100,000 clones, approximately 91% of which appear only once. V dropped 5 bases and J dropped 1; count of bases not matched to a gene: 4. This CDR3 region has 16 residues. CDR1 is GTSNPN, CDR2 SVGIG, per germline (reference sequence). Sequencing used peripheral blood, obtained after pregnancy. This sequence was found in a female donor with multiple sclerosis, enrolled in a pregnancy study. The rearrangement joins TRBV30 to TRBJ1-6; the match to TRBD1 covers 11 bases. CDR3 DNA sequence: TGTGCCTGGTGGGGACAGGGGGAATCCTATAATTCACCCCTCCACTTT. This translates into CAWWGQGESYNSPLHF.